Sequencing of this TCR beta chain was carried out in a study of blood T cell repertoires in COVID-19. Across the whole study: Researchers got acute and convalescent COVID-19 samples from the United States, Italy and Spain. From T cells, B-cell-depleted T cells, or PBMCs came the material, which was cDNA or gDNA.

Authors' processing steps: Estimation of nucleated cell counts relied on the amplification of reference gene primers. Method: immunoSEQ multiplex PCR; TCRdb's copy keeps in-frame clones and lacks some. The V and J calls and clone size were taken over from that table, and D and trimming were inferred from the DNA. The profile covers about 160,000 clones, with around 79% appearing a single time and about 7.8% taken by the ten largest. The CDR3 runs to 16 residues. Germline lookup yields CDR1 KGHSH and CDR2 LQKENI. J lost 2 bases, V lost 3 bases, and 7 bases had no gene match. Seattle's cohort entered during active infection and was followed longitudinally.

Sample: peripheral blood. The chain carries TRBV18 and TRBJ1-3; 7 bases agree with TRBD1. The origin of this receptor is a woman aged 60-75 years with COVID-19, enrolled during active disease. DNA for the CDR3: TGTGCCAGCTCACCTTACGGGACAGCCGCTGGAAACACCATATATTTT. Protein product: CASSPYGTAAGNTIYF.